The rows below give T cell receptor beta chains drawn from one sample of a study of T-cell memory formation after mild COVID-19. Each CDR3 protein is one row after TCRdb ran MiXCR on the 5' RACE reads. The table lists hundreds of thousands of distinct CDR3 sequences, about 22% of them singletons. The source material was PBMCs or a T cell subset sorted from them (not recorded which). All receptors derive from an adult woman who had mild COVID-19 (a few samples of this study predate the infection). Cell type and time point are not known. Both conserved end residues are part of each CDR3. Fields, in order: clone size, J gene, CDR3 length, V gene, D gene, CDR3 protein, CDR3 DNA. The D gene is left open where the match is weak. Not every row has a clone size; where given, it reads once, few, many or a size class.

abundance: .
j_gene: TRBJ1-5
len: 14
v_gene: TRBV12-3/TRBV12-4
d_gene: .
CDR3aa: CASDWGGGDQPQHF
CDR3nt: TGTGCCAGCGACTGGGGGGGTGGGGATCAGCCCCAGCATTTT

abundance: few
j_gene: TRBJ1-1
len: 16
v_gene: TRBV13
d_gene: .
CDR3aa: CASSSGSGGLNTEAFF
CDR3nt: TGTGCCAGCAGCTCGGGGAGTGGGGGCCTTAACACTGAAGCTTTCTTT

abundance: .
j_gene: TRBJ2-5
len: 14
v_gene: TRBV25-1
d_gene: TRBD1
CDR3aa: CASSETGPSETQYF
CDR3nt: TGTGCCAGCAGTGAGACAGGGCCCTCAGAGACCCAGTACTTC

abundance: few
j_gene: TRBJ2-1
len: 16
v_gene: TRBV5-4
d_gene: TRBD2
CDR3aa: CASSSLGLANYNEQFF
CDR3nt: TGTGCCAGCAGCTCTCTAGGACTAGCGAATTACAATGAGCAGTTCTTC

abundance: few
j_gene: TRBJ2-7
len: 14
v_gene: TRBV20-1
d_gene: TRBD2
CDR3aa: CSASRASGSYEQYF
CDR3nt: TGCAGTGCTAGCCGGGCTAGCGGGAGTTACGAGCAGTACTTC

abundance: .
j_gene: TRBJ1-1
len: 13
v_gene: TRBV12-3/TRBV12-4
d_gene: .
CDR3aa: CASTLAGDTEAFF
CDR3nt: TGTGCCAGCACCCTCGCGGGGGACACTGAAGCTTTCTTT

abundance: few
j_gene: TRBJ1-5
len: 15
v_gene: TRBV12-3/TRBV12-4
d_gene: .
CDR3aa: CASSPGEGYNQPQHF
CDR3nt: TGTGCCAGCAGCCCGGGGGAGGGGTACAATCAGCCCCAGCATTTT

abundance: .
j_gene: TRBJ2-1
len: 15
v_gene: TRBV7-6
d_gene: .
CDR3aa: CASSLEIARYNEQFF
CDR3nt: TGTGCCAGCAGCTTAGAAATAGCGCGATACAATGAGCAGTTCTTC

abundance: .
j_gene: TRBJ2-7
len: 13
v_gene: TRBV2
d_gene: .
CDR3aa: CASRRGGSYEQYF
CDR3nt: TGTGCCAGCAGAAGAGGGGGTTCCTACGAGCAGTACTTC

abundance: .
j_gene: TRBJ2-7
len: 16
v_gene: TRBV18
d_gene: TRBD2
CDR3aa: CASSPSGLAGAYEQYF
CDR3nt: TGTGCCAGCTCACCCTCGGGACTAGCGGGAGCATACGAGCAGTACTTC

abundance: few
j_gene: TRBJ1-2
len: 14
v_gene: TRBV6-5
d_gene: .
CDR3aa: CASSSLDRFHGYTF
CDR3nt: TGTGCCAGCAGTTCCTTAGACAGGTTCCATGGCTACACCTTC

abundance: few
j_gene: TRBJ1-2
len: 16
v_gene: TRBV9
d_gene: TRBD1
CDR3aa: CASSVADRGRPNGYTF
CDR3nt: TGTGCCAGCAGCGTAGCGGACAGGGGGCGTCCTAATGGCTACACCTTC

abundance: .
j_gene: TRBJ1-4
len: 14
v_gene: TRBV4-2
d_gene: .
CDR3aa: CASSRSLLNEKLFF
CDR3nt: TGTGCCAGCAGCCGGTCACTGCTTAATGAAAAACTGTTTTTT

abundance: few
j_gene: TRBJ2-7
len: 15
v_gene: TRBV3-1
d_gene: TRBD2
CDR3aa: CASSRGLAGANEQYF
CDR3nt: TGTGCCAGCAGCCGGGGACTAGCGGGAGCTAACGAGCAGTACTTC

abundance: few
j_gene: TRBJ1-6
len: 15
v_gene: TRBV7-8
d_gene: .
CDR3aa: CASSVQGRSVSPLHF
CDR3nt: TGTGCCAGCAGCGTACAGGGTCGTTCGGTTTCACCCCTCCACTTT

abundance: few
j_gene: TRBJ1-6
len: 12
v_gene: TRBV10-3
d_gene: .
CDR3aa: CAISEVNSPLHF
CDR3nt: TGTGCCATCAGTGAGGTGAATTCACCCCTCCACTTT

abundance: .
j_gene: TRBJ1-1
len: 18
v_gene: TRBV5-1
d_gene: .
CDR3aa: CASRPLDSRSPQNTEAFF
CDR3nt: TGCGCCAGCAGGCCGTTAGACAGTCGATCGCCGCAAAACACTGAAGCTTTCTTT

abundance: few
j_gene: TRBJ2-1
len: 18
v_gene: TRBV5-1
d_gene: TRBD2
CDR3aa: CASSLEVRLAGEGSEQFF
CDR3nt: TGCGCCAGCAGCTTGGAAGTACGGCTAGCGGGGGAAGGAAGTGAGCAGTTCTTC

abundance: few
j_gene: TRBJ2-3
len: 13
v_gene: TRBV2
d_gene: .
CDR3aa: CASILGFTDTQYF
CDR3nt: .

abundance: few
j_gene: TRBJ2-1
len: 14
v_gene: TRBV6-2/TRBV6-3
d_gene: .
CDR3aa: CASTSVSSRNEQFF
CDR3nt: TGTGCCAGCACGTCCGTATCAAGTCGCAATGAGCAGTTCTTC

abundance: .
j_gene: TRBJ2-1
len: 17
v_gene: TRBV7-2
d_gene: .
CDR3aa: CASSRVGGGSSYNEQFF
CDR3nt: TGTGCCAGCAGCCGGGTCGGGGGTGGAAGCTCCTACAATGAGCAGTTCTTC

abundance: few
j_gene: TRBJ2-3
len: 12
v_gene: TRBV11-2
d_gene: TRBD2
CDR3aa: CASSLPAGGQYF
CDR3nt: TGTGCCAGCAGCTTACCCGCGGGAGGGCAGTATTTT

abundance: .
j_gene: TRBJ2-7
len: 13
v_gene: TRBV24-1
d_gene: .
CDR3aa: CATSDYRVDEQYF
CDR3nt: TGTGCCACCAGTGATTACAGGGTGGACGAGCAGTACTTC

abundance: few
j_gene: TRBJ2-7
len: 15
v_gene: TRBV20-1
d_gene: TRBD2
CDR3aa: CSAEDLVAGGYEQYF
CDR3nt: TGCAGTGCAGAAGATCTGGTTGCGGGAGGGTACGAGCAGTACTTC

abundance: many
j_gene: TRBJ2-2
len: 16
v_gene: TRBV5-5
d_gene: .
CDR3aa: CASSLAPSPNTGELFF
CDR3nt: TGTGCCAGCAGCTTGGCTCCATCCCCCAACACCGGGGAGCTGTTTTTT

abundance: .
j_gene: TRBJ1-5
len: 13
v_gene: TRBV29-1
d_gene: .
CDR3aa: CSVQGNSNQPQHF
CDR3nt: TGCAGCGTCCAGGGTAACAGCAATCAGCCCCAGCATTTT

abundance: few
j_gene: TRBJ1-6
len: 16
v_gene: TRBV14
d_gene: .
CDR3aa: CASSQVRGAQNSPLHF
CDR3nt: TGTGCCAGCAGCCAAGTCCGGGGGGCGCAAAATTCACCCCTCCACTTT

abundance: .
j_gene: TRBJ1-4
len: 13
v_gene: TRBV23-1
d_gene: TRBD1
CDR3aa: CASSGTGDEKLFF
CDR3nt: TGCGCCAGCAGTGGGACAGGAGATGAAAAACTGTTTTTT

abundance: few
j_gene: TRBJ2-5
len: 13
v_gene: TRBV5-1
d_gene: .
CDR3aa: CASSFEGAETQYF
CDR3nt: TGCGCCAGCAGCTTCGAAGGGGCAGAGACCCAGTACTTC

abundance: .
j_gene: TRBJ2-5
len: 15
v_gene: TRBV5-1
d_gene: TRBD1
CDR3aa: CASSGAVTGEETQYF
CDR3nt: TGCGCCAGCAGCGGCGCCGTGACAGGGGAGGAGACCCAGTACTTC

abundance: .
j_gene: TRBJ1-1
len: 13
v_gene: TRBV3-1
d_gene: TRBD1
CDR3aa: CASSLTGVPEAFF
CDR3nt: TGTGCCAGCAGCTTAACAGGGGTTCCTGAAGCTTTCTTT

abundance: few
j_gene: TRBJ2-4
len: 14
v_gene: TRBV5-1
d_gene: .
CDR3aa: CASSLVAVGDIQYF
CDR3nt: TGCGCCAGCAGCTTGGTGGCGGTAGGGGACATTCAGTACTTC

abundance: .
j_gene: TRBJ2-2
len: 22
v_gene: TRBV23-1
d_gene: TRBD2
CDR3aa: CASSQAPRIGTSVLSNTGELFF
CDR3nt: TGCGCCAGCAGTCAAGCCCCGCGAATCGGGACTAGTGTACTGTCGAACACCGGGGAGCTGTTTTTT

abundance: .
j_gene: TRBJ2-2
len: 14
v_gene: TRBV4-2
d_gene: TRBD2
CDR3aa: CASRFGLETGELFF
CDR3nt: TGTGCCAGCAGATTTGGACTAGAAACCGGGGAGCTGTTTTTT

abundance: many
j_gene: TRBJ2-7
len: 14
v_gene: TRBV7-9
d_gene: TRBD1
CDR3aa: CASSPGTGIYEQYF
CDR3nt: TGTGCCAGCAGCCCCGGGACAGGGATCTACGAGCAGTACTTC

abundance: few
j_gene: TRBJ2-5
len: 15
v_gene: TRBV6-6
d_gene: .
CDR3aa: CASSYPVGSSETQYF
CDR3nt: TGTGCCAGCAGTTACCCCGTGGGTAGCTCGGAGACCCAGTACTTC

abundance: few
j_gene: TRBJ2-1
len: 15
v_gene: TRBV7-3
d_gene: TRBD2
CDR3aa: CASSFRTSGRHEQFF
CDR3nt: TGTGCCAGCAGCTTTAGGACTAGCGGGAGACATGAGCAGTTCTTC

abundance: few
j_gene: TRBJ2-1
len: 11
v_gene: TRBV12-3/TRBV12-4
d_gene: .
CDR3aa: CASSPYDEQFF
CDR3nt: TGTGCCAGCAGTCCCTACGATGAGCAGTTCTTC

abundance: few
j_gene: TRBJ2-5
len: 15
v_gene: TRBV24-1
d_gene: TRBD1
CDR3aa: CATREGQGNQETQYF
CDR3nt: TGTGCCACCCGAGAGGGACAGGGCAACCAAGAGACCCAGTACTTC

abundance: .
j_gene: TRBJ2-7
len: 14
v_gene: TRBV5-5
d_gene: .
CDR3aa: CASSSRQVAYEQYF
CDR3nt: TGTGCCAGCAGCTCACGACAGGTGGCCTACGAGCAGTACTTC

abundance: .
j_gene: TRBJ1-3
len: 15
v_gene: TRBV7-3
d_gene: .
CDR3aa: CASSLTPGSGNTIYF
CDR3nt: TGTGCCAGCAGCTTAACCCCGGGCTCTGGAAACACCATATATTTT